These 20 T cell receptor beta chains were sequenced from one sample in a study of blood T cell repertoires in COVID-19 (dated by TCRdb to about 2020). Library prep was done by the immunoSEQ multiplex PCR assay. This is the immuneACCESS table as TCRdb keeps it, with only in-frame sequences that have V and J called. A part of the clones is gone; compared with another copy, unresolved V genes explain less than half, and the rest is unexplained. The sample table lists just under 90,000 clones, more than 85% of them with a count of one. The leading ten clones occupy approximately 1.7% of the sample. The sample was peripheral blood. The receptor source for this set is a man between 60 and 75 years old with acute or convalescent COVID-19.

The rearrangement uses TRBV28 and TRBJ2-7; D is possibly TRBD2 (7 bases). The V end was cut by 10 bases, the J end by 7 bases, with 35 bases between. Germline CDR1 reads MDHEN; CDR2 reads SYDVKM. The CDR3 is made up of 18 amino acids. The CDR3 DNA follows: TGTGCCACCTTATTGGAACAGGGCCCAGGCGGGAGAAGTTGGGAGCAGTACTTC. This sequence encodes CATLLEQGPGGRSWEQYF.

The chain uses TRBV19 and TRBJ2-7, with 7 bases fitting TRBD1. Germline loops: CDR1 LNHDA, CDR2 SQIVND (reference sequence). There are 12 residues in the CDR3. J was trimmed by 2 bases and V by 8 bases; bases with no gene match: 3. CDR3 protein: CASSGTAYEQYF. Here the CDR3 DNA reads TGTGCCAGTTCTGGGACAGCCTACGAGCAGTACTTC. The full variable domain, completed using reference TRBV19 and TRBJ2-7, is DGGITQSPKYLFRKEGQNVTLSCEQNLNHDAMYWYRQDPGQGLRLIYYSQIVNDFQKGDIAEGYSVSREKKESFPLTVTSAQKNPTAFYLCASSGTAYEQYFGPGTRLTVT.

The chain carries TRBV24-1 and TRBJ1-1, with 11 bases that match TRBD1. The junction had 2 bases not matched to a gene; V was cut back by 2 bases and J by 4 bases. The CDR3 length is 15 residues. Germline CDR1 and CDR2: KGHDR and SFDVKD. DNA of the CDR3: TGTGCCACCAGTGATTCAGGGACAGGGGGCACTGAAGCTTTCTTT. Translation: CATSDSGTGGTEAFF.

V gene TRBV11-1 combines with J gene TRBJ2-5, with 8 bases identical to TRBD1. The germline CDR1 and CDR2 sequences are SGHAT and FQDESV (reference sequence). This CDR3 has 16 amino acids. J gave up 5 bases and V 2 bases, and 10 bases lay outside the gene matches. The DNA for the CDR3 is TGTGCCAGCAGCTTAATACCAACCCGGACAGGGGAGACCCAGTACTTC. Residues: CASSLIPTRTGETQYF.

The V gene is TRBV27, the J gene TRBJ2-3; 10 bases map to TRBD1. Germline V gene sequence: CDR1 MNHEY, CDR2 SMNVEV (reference sequence). The V and J ends lost 5 bases and 2 bases, in that order; junction bases with no gene match: 7. CDR3 length: 16 residues. DNA for the CDR3: TGTGCCAGCAGTCTTCCCGGGACAGGGGACACAGATACGCAGTATTTT. This sequence encodes CASSLPGTGDTDTQYF.

This chain joins TRBV9 and TRBJ1-1, with 9 bases identical to TRBD1. The V gene end was trimmed by 4 bases and the J gene end by 2 bases; junction bases not matched to a gene: 21. Germline CDR1 is SGDLS and CDR2 is YYNGEE. This CDR3 spans 20 amino acids. The CDR3 bases are TGTGCCAGCAGCTCCCAGGGACAGGGTACAGTCACGCATAGAAACACTGAAGCTTTCTTT. Translation gives CASSSQGQGTVTHRNTEAFF.

J is TRBJ1-6 and V is TRBV5-5; tentative D call: TRBD1 (6 bases). The CDR3 contains 15 residues. Trimming shortened V by 0 bases and J by 6 bases, and 10 bases separated the two germline ends. Germline CDR1 SGHKS, CDR2 YYEKEE (reference sequence). CDR3 region: CASSLDRVTNSPLHF. The CDR3 DNA reads TGTGCCAGCAGCTTGGACAGGGTAACTAATTCACCCCTCCACTTT.

The V gene is TRBV10-3, the J gene TRBJ1-1; TRBD1 matches 8 bases. The trim removed 3 bases at V and 3 bases at J, leaving 12 bases unmatched. CDR3 length: 17 residues. Germline V gene data show CDR1 as ENHRY and CDR2 as SYGVKD. CDR3 protein: CAISDRQGAVFHTEAFF. The CDR3 DNA reads TGTGCCATCAGTGACCGGCAGGGGGCGGTCTTTCACACTGAAGCTTTCTTT.

The genes are TRBV24-1 and TRBJ2-7, with 11 bases fitting TRBD1. CDR3 length: 14 residues. The germline CDR1 and CDR2 sequences are KGHDR and SFDVKD. The ends lost 4 bases at V and 6 bases at J; junction bases unmatched: 4. The CDR3 sequence is CATSESGQGGEQYF. In nucleotides, the CDR3 is TGTGCCACCAGTGAATCGGGACAGGGGGGCGAGCAGTACTTC.

This chain connects TRBV6-5 to TRBJ1-1, with no clear D. This CDR3 contains 13 residues. Germline CDR1 reads MNHEY; CDR2 reads SVGAGI. V was cut by 0 bases and J by 8 bases, with 10 bases left in between. CDR3 in amino acids: CASSYSSGSEAFF. Here the CDR3 DNA reads TGTGCCAGCAGTTACTCTAGCGGCTCAGAAGCTTTCTTT.

V usage is TRBV19 and J usage is TRBJ1-4; 10 bases line up with TRBD1. There are 21 residues in the CDR3. Germline loops: CDR1 LNHDA, CDR2 SQIVND (reference sequence). Trimming at V came to 5 bases and at J to 0 bases, leaving 18 bases not matched to a gene. CDR3 in DNA: TGTGCCAGTAGTCCTCCGCTTCGGGACAGGGGACTTGTTGCAACTAATGAAAAACTGTTTTTT. Amino acids: CASSPPLRDRGLVATNEKLFF. The entire variable domain, with the rest obtained from reference TRBV19 and TRBJ1-4, is as follows: DGGITQSPKYLFRKEGQNVTLSCEQNLNHDAMYWYRQDPGQGLRLIYYSQIVNDFQKGDIAEGYSVSREKKESFPLTVTSAQKNPTAFYLCASSPPLRDRGLVATNEKLFFGSGTQLSVL.

The chain uses TRBV19 and TRBJ2-7; 7 bases are shared with TRBD1. The V and J ends lost 6 bases and 2 bases, in that order; junction bases with no gene match: 10. The CDR3 spans 15 residues. The V gene's germline CDR1 is LNHDA and CDR2 SQIVND (reference sequence). The DNA of the CDR3 is TGTGCCAGTAGGCTATCCGGGACAGCACCCTACGAGCAGTACTTC. Its translation is CASRLSGTAPYEQYF.

V is TRBV29-1 and J is TRBJ1-6, with D possibly TRBD1 on 6 matching bases. V dropped 7 bases and J dropped 3 bases, with 13 bases sitting between them. This CDR3 has 14 residues. CDR1 is SQVTM, CDR2 ANQGSEA, per germline. The DNA for the CDR3 is TGCAGCGCCCAGGACAGAGACTATAATTCACCCCTCCACTTT. Protein: CSAQDRDYNSPLHF.

The J gene is TRBJ2-7, the V gene TRBV10-3, with D possibly being TRBD1 (6 bases). V lost 11 bases and J 4 bases, leaving 18 bases between the germline ends. The CDR3 runs 13 residues. Per germline, CDR1 ENHRY and CDR2 SYGVKD. This CDR3 reads CASTGLGKYEQYF. Here the CDR3 DNA reads TGTGCCTCAACAGGGCTCGGGAAGTACGAGCAGTACTTC.

The rearrangement joins TRBV9 to TRBJ2-1; 8 nucleotides align to TRBD2. V shed 0 bases and J 4 bases; nucleotides not matched to a gene: 9. This CDR3 spans 17 amino acids. Per the germline V gene, CDR1 is SGDLS and CDR2 is YYNGEE. The CDR3 spells CASSVGGATSGYNEQFF. The DNA of the CDR3 is TGTGCCAGCAGCGTAGGGGGGGCCACTAGCGGATACAATGAGCAGTTCTTC.

V usage is TRBV2 and J usage is TRBJ2-1; 7 nucleotides match TRBD1. The CDR3 has 12 amino acids. V shed 6 bases and J 6 bases; nucleotides not matched to a gene: 2. Germline V CDR1 and CDR2: SNHLY, FYNNEI. CDR3 DNA sequence: TGTGCCAGCAGGGGACAGACCAATGAGCAGTTCTTC. It translates to CASRGQTNEQFF. Supplemented by reference TRBV2 and TRBJ2-1, the full variable domain reads EPEVTQTPSHQVTQMGQEVILRCVPISNHLYFYWYRQILGQKVEFLVSFYNNEISEKSEIFDDQFSVERPDGSNFTLKIRSTKLEDSAMYFCASRGQTNEQFFGPGTRLTVL.

This clone was seen once. V is TRBV11-2 and J is TRBJ2-7, with D maybe TRBD2 (5 bases). Trimming took 9 bases from V and 5 from J, leaving 8 bases between them. There are 10 residues in the CDR3. Germline values: CDR1 SGHAT, CDR2 FQNNGV. The CDR3 nucleotides read TGTGCCAGTAGTAGCGACGAGCAGTACTTC. Translation: CASSSDEQYF.

The rearrangement links TRBV5-5 to TRBJ1-3; the D gene is possibly TRBD1 (6 bases). This CDR3 comprises 15 residues. Between the trimmed V and J ends, which lost 4 bases and 4 bases, there was a span of 15 bases. The V gene's germline CDR1 is SGHKS and CDR2 YYEKEE (reference sequence). CDR3 region: CASSLEGQGGNTIYF. CDR3 coding DNA: TGTGCCAGCAGCCTGGAAGGGCAGGGGGGAAACACCATATATTTT. Full variable domain (outside the CDR3, taken from reference TRBV5-5 and TRBJ1-3): DAGVTQSPTHLIKTRGQQVTLRCSPISGHKSVSWYQQVLGQGPQFIFQYYEKEERGRGNFPDRFSARQFPNYSSELNVNALLLGDSALYLCASSLEGQGGNTIYFGEGSWLTVV.

The chain links TRBV28 to TRBJ2-7; D not certain. The ends were cut back, 1 base at V and 2 bases at J, with 6 bases in the middle. Germline V lookup: CDR1 MDHEN, CDR2 SYDVKM. This CDR3 has 13 residues. This chain's CDR3 is CASSLSPAYEQYF. The CDR3 DNA follows: TGTGCCAGCAGTTTATCGCCGGCCTACGAGCAGTACTTC.

The V and J genes are TRBV5-4 and TRBJ2-2, with 14 bases fitting TRBD2. The V segment lost 4 bases and the J segment 3 bases; nucleotides outside the gene matches: 2. CDR3 length: 16 amino acids. Per germline, CDR1 SGHNT and CDR2 YYREEE (reference sequence). Written as DNA, the CDR3 is TGTGCCAGCAGCCCGGGACTAGCGGGAGACACCGGGGAGCTGTTTTTT. This sequence encodes CASSPGLAGDTGELFF.